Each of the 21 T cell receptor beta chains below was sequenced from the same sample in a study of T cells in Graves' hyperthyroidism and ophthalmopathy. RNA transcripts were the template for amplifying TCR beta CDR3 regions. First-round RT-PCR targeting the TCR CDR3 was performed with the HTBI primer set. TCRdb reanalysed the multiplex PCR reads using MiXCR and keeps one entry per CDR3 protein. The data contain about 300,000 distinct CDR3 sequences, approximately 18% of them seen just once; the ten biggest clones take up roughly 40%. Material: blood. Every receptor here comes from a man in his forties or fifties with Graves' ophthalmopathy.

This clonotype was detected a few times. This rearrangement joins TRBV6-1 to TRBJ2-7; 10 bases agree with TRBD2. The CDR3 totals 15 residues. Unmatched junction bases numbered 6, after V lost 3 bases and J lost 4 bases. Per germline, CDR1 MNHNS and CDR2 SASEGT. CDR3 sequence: CASSDRLAGAYEQYF. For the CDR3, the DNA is TGTGCCAGCAGTGATCGGCTAGCGGGAGCGTACGAGCAGTACTTC.

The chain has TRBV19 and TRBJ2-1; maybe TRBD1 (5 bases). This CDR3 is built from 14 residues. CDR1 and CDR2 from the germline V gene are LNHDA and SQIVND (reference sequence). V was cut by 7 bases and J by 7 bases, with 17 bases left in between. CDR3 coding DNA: TGTGCCAGTAAAAATTACAACCAGGGAAATGAGCAGTTCTTC. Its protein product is CASKNYNQGNEQFF. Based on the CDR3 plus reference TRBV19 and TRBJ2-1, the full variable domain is DGGITQSPKYLFRKEGQNVTLSCEQNLNHDAMYWYRQDPGQGLRLIYYSQIVNDFQKGDIAEGYSVSREKKESFPLTVTSAQKNPTAFYLCASKNYNQGNEQFFGPGTRLTVL.

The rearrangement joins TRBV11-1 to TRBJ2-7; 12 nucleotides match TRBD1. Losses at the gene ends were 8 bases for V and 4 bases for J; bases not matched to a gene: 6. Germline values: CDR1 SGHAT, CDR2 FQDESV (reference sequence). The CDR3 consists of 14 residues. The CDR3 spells CASGDRGLVYEQYF. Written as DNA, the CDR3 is TGTGCCAGCGGGGACAGGGGGCTTGTTTACGAGCAGTACTTC.

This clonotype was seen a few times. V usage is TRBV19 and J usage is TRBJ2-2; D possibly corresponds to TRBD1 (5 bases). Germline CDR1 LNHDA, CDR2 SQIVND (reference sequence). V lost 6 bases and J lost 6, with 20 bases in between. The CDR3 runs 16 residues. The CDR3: CASRLRDSGSSGELFF. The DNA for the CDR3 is TGTGCCAGTAGGCTCCGCGACTCAGGGTCTTCCGGGGAGCTGTTTTTT.

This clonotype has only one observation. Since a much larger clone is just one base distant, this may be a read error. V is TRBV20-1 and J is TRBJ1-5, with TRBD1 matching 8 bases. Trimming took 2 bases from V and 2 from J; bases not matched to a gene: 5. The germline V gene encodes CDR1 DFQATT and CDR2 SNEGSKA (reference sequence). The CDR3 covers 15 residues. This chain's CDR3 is CSARPGGVGNQPQHF. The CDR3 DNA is TGCAGTGCTAGACCAGGGGGCGTAGGCAATCAGCCCCAGCATTTT.

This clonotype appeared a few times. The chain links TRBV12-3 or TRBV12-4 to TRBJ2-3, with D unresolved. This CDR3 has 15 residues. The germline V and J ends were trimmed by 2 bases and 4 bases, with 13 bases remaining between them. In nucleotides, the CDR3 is TGTGCCAGCAGTTTATTGGCCTCCCTCCCAGATACGCAGTATTTT. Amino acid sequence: CASSLLASLPDTQYF.

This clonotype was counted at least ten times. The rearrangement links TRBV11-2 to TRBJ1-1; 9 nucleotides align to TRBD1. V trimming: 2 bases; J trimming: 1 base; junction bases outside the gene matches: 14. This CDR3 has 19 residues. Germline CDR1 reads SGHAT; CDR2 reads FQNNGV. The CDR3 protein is CASSLIRDRDRDGNTEAFF. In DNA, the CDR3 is TGTGCCAGCAGCTTAATAAGGGACCGGGACAGGGACGGGAACACTGAAGCTTTCTTT.

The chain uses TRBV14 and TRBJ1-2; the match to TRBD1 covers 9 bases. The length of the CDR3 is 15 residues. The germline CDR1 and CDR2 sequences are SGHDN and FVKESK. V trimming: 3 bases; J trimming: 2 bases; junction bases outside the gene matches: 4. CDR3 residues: CASSQGTGSNYGYTF. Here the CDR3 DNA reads TGTGCCAGCAGCCAGGGGACAGGGAGCAACTATGGCTACACCTTC.

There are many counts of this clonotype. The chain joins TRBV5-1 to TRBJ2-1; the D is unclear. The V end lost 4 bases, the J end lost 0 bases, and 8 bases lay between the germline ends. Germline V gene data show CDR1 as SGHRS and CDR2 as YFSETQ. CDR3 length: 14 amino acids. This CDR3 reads CASSRLSSYNEQFF. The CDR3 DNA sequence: TGCGCCAGCAGCCGACTTAGCTCCTACAATGAGCAGTTCTTC. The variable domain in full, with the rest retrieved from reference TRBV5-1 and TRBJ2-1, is KAGVTQTPRYLIKTRGQQVTLSCSPISGHRSVSWYQQTPGQGLQFLFEYFSETQRNKGNFPGRFSGRQFSNSRSEMNVSTLELGDSALYLCASSRLSSYNEQFFGPGTRLTVL.

This CDR3 reads CASSPWTGSQETQYF. CDR3 nucleotides: TGTGCCAGCAGTCCTTGGACAGGGTCTCAAGAGACCCAGTACTTC. The chain carries TRBV28 and TRBJ2-5; 8 bases fit TRBD1. V lost 5 bases and J lost 2; bases outside the gene matches: 7. The CDR3 contains 15 residues. Germline CDR1 reads MDHEN; CDR2 reads SYDVKM.

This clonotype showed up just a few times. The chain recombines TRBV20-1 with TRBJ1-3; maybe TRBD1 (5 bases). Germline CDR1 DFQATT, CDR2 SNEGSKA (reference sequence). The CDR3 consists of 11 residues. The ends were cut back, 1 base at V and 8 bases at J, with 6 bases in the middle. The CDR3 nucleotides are TGCAGTGCTAGAGCGGGGGACACCATATATTTT. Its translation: CSARAGDTIYF.

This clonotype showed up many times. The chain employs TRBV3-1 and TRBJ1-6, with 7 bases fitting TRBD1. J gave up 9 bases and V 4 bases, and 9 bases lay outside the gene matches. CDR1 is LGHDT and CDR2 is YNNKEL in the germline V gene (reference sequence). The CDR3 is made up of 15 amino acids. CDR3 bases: TGTGCCAGCAGCCCCCGACAGGGAGGGGGTTCACCCCTCCACTTT. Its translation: CASSPRQGGGSPLHF.

The CDR3 nucleotides are TGTGCCAGTAGTATAAACGTTAAAAACATTCAGTACTTC. Its protein product is CASSINVKNIQYF. The rearrangement uses TRBV19 and TRBJ2-4, with no clear D. The ends were cut back, 2 bases at V and 4 bases at J, with 6 bases in the middle. Germline V gene data show CDR1 as LNHDA and CDR2 as SQIVND (reference sequence). The CDR3 consists of 13 residues. The full variable domain, completed using reference TRBV19 and TRBJ2-4, is DGGITQSPKYLFRKEGQNVTLSCEQNLNHDAMYWYRQDPGQGLRLIYYSQIVNDFQKGDIAEGYSVSREKKESFPLTVTSAQKNPTAFYLCASSINVKNIQYFGAGTRLSVL.

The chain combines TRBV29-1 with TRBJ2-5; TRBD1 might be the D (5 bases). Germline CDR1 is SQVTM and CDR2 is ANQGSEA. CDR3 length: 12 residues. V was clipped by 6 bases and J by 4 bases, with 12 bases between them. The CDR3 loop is CSVPQGTETQYF. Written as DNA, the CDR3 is TGCAGCGTACCCCAGGGTACAGAGACCCAGTACTTC.

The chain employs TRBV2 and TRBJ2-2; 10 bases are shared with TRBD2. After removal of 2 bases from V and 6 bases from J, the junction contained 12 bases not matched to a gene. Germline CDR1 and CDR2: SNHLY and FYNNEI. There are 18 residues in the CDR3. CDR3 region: CASSEPFAASGSSGELFF. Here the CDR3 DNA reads TGTGCCAGCAGTGAACCGTTTGCGGCTAGCGGGAGCTCCGGGGAGCTGTTTTTT.

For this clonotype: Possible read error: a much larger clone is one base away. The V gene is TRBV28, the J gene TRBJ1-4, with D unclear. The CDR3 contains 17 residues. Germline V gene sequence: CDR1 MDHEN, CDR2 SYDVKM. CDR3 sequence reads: CASSFRFAAAMNEKLLF. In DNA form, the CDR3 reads TGTGCCAGCAGTTTTCGGTTCGCGGCGGCGATGAATGAAAAACTGCTTTTT.

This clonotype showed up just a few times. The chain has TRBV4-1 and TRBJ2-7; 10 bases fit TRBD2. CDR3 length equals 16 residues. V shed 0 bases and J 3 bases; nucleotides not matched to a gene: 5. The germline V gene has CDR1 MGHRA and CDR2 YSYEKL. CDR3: CASSQEWLAGVYEQYF. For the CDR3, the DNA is TGCGCCAGCAGCCAAGAATGGCTAGCGGGAGTCTACGAGCAGTACTTC.

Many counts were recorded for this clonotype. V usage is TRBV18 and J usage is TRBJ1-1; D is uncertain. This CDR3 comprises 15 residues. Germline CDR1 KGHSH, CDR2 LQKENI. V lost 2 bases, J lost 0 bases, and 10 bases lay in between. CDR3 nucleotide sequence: TGTGCCAGCTCACCAATTGCAGCCCTGAACACTGAAGCTTTCTTT. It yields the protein CASSPIAALNTEAFF. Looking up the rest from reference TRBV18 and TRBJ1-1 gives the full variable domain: NAGVMQNPRHLVRRRGQEARLRCSPMKGHSHVYWYRQLPEEGLKFMVYLQKENIIDESGMPKERFSAEFPKEGPSILRIQQVVRGDSAAYFCASSPIAALNTEAFFGQGTRLTVV.

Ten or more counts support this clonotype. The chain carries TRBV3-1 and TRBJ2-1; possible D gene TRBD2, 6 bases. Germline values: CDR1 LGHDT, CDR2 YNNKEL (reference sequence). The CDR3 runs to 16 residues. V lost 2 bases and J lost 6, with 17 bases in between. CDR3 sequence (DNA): TGTGCCAGCAGCCAAAATCCGGGAGCGGGCCCCAATGAGCAGTTCTTC. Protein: CASSQNPGAGPNEQFF.

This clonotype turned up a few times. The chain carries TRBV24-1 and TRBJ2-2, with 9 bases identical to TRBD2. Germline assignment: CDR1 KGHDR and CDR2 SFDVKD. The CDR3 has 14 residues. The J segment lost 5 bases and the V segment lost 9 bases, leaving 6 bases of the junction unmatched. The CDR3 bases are TGTGCCACCGAGGGGCTAGCGGGAACCGGGGAGCTGTTTTTT. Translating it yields CATEGLAGTGELFF.

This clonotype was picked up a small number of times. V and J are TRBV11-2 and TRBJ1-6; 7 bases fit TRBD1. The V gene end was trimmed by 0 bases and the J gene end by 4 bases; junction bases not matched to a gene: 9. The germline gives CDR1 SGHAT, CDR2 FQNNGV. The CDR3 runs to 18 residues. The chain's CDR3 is CASSLESGTDVYNSPLHF. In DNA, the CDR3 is TGTGCCAGCAGCTTAGAATCTGGGACAGACGTTTATAATTCACCCCTCCACTTT.